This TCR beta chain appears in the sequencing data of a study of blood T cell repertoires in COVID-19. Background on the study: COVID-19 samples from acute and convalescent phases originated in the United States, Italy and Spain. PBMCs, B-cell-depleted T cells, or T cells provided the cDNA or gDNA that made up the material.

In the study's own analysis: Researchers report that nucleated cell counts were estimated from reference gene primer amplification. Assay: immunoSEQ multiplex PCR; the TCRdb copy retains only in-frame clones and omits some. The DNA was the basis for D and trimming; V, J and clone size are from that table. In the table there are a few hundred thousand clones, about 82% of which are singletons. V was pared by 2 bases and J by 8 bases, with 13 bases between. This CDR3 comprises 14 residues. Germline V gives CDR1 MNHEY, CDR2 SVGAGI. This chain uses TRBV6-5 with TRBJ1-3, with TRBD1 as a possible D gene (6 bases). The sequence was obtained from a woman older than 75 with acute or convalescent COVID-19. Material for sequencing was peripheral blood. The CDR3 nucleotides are TGTGCCAGCAGTTACGGGACAAACGCGGACACCATATATTTT. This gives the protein CASSYGTNADTIYF.